The 9 T cell receptor beta chains reported below all come from one sample, sequenced in a study of blood T cell repertoires in COVID-19. Clones were read by immunoSEQ multiplex PCR, and TCRdb kept only the in-frame ones, dropping some. The sample lists 150,000 to 200,000 clones; approximately 90% were seen once. Material for sequencing was peripheral blood. The receptor set was obtained from a woman in her twenties or thirties with active or convalescent COVID-19.

This clone was detected a few times. The chain has TRBV2 and TRBJ1-6; maybe TRBD1 (5 bases). The CDR3 has 13 amino acids. The V end lost 3 bases, the J end lost 8 bases, and 8 bases lay between the germline ends. Germline CDR1 is SNHLY and CDR2 is FYNNEI. The chain's CDR3 is CASSETVYSPLHF. The CDR3 nucleotides read TGTGCCAGCAGTGAGACAGTCTATTCACCCCTCCACTTT.

The J gene is TRBJ1-2, the V gene TRBV6-5; TRBD1 is a possible D gene (5 bases). Per germline, CDR1 MNHEY and CDR2 SVGAGI. V lost 2 bases and J lost 8, with 15 bases in between. The CDR3 contains 14 residues. This chain's CDR3 is CASSYDVRVGGYTF. CDR3 DNA: TGTGCCAGCAGTTACGATGTCAGGGTGGGAGGCTACACCTTC.

The V call is TRBV9, the J call TRBJ1-2, with 7 nucleotides matching TRBD1. This CDR3 region has 20 residues. CDR1 is SGDLS, CDR2 YYNGEE, per germline. V shed 3 bases, J shed 5 bases, and the junction held 25 bases outside the gene matches. The DNA for the CDR3 is TGTGCCAGCAGCGGAAATTCAGGGACAGTTTCATCAAATCCTCCATATGGCTACACCTTC. Translation: CASSGNSGTVSSNPPYGYTF.

CDR3 loop: CASSPRVFGGSGHHEQYF. DNA of the CDR3: TGTGCCAGCAGCCCCCGCGTGTTTGGCGGATCGGGACACCACGAGCAGTACTTC. The chain links TRBV14 to TRBJ2-7, with a tentative D call TRBD1 (6 bases). The ends were cut back, 4 bases at V and 5 bases at J, with 27 bases in the middle. Germline CDR1 and CDR2: SGHDN and FVKESK. The CDR3 contains 18 residues.

The chain couples TRBV2 to TRBJ2-7; the D gene is possibly TRBD1 (6 bases). The CDR3 is 14 amino acids. Germline V gene data show CDR1 as SNHLY and CDR2 as FYNNEI. Trimming took 6 bases from V and 2 from J, leaving 14 bases between them. The CDR3 sequence is CASRDTGYPYEQYF. The CDR3 nucleotides are TGTGCCAGCAGAGATACAGGGTATCCCTACGAGCAGTACTTC.

The chain employs TRBV12-3 or TRBV12-4 and TRBJ1-5, with D unclear. V gave up 0 bases and J gave up 6 bases, with 6 bases separating them. CDR3 length equals 13 residues. CDR3 in amino acids: CASSLAVVQPQHF. Written as DNA, the CDR3 is TGTGCCAGCAGTTTAGCCGTAGTTCAGCCCCAGCATTTT.

The chain has TRBV19 and TRBJ2-7; 8 bases map to TRBD1. The CDR3 sequence is 15 residues long. Germline CDR1 and CDR2: LNHDA and SQIVND (reference sequence). V dropped 6 bases and J dropped 1; count of bases not matched to a gene: 8. CDR3 amino acids: CASSFGQGWSYEQYF. The CDR3 DNA is TGTGCCAGTAGCTTTGGACAGGGATGGTCCTACGAGCAGTACTTC.

The chain couples TRBV9 to TRBJ2-2; TRBD2 might be the D (6 bases). Looked up from germline, CDR1 is SGDLS and CDR2 is YYNGEE. This CDR3 region has 15 residues. Trimming removed 0 bases from V and 5 bases from J, with 11 bases in between. The CDR3 region is CASSVAGVDTGELFF. For the CDR3, the DNA is TGTGCCAGCAGCGTAGCGGGAGTCGATACCGGGGAGCTGTTTTTT.

This clone was seen a handful of times. The genes are TRBV27 and TRBJ2-7, with D unclear. In germline, CDR1 is MNHEY, CDR2 SMNVEV (reference sequence). Trimming cost V 5 bases and J 4 bases, with 9 bases left between them. CDR3 length equals 12 residues. For the CDR3, the DNA is TGTGCCAGCAGTCCTAGGCCGTACGAGCAGTACTTC. It specifies CASSPRPYEQYF.